Sequencing of this T cell receptor (beta chain) was carried out in a study of glioma-infiltrating T cells. Overall study findings and caveats: Very few CDR3 sequences were shared between tissue and blood. Above-expected tissue-blood divergence occurred in all gliomas, most in low-grade ones.

TCR alpha and beta CDR3 regions were amplified from RNA using iRepertoire nested multiplex PCR. TCRdb processed the multiplex PCR reads anew with MiXCR; each CDR3 protein has one entry. There are about 130,000 distinct CDR3 sequences in the sample; more than 20% occur only once, and about a quarter lies in the top ten. Looked up from germline, CDR1 is MNHNS and CDR2 is SASEGT. This CDR3 spans 16 amino acids. Trimming removed 6 bases at V and 2 bases at J, with 18 bases between. Ten or more counts support this clonotype. Its target is unknown. The sequenced sample consisted of glioma tissue, nonneoplastic brain tissue, or PBMCs (not recorded which). The receptor was isolated from a human donor with low-grade glioma or glioblastoma, undergoing nonglioma brain surgery, or in good health (not recorded which). The chain uses TRBV6-1 and TRBJ2-3; tentative D call: TRBD2 (5 bases). The chain's CDR3 is CASSWQRGETTDTQYF. DNA of the CDR3: TGTGCCAGCAGCTGGCAACGGGGTGAGACCACAGATACGCAGTATTTT.